One and the same sample provided the 17 T cell receptor beta chains below, sequenced in a study of cytomegalovirus exposure and HLA in healthy donors. The data were produced by immunoSEQ multiplex PCR, yet TCRdb's version contains in-frame clones alone and is incomplete. The sample carries some 130,000 clones, 82% recorded once. What was sequenced was PBMCs. The receptors come from a man in his thirties or forties in good health and CMV-seropositive.

The V and J genes are TRBV5-1 and TRBJ1-2, with D perhaps TRBD1 (6 bases). Germline loops: CDR1 SGHRS, CDR2 YFSETQ. V was cut by 4 bases and J by 0 bases, with 22 bases left in between. This CDR3 region has 18 residues. In DNA form, the CDR3 reads TGCGCCAGCAGCCCGCTGACAGGTGAAAACAACGCTAACTATGGCTACACCTTC. It translates to CASSPLTGENNANYGYTF.

The V call is TRBV27, the J call TRBJ2-1, with 10 bases lining up with TRBD2. Germline lookup yields CDR1 MNHEY and CDR2 SMNVEV (reference sequence). The V gene end was trimmed by 7 bases and the J gene end by 10 bases; junction bases not matched to a gene: 7. The length of the CDR3 is 13 residues. CDR3 DNA: TGTGCCAGCACCCAGCGGGGGGGCTGGGAGCAGTTCTTC. Its protein product is CASTQRGGWEQFF.

The rearrangement uses TRBV27 and TRBJ2-7, with 8 bases fitting TRBD2. This CDR3 has 16 amino acids. Germline lookup yields CDR1 MNHEY and CDR2 SMNVEV (reference sequence). V shed 4 bases, J shed 0 bases, and the junction held 8 bases outside the gene matches. The DNA of the CDR3 is TGTGCCAGCAGTTCGATAGCCGGGACTAGCTCCTACGAGCAGTACTTC. This codes for CASSSIAGTSSYEQYF.

The chain carries TRBV9 and TRBJ2-1; 9 nucleotides agree with TRBD1. V trimming: 2 bases; J trimming: 10 bases; junction bases outside the gene matches: 7. CDR1 is SGDLS, CDR2 YYNGEE, per germline. The CDR3 is 14 residues long. CDR3 region: CASSVGDRAGEQFF. The CDR3 nucleotides are TGTGCCAGCAGCGTGGGGGACAGGGCAGGGGAGCAGTTCTTC.

This chain links TRBV27 with TRBJ2-3; TRBD2 matches at 10 bases. The CDR3 has 16 amino acids. Germline V gene sequence: CDR1 MNHEY, CDR2 SMNVEV (reference sequence). V lost 5 bases, J lost 1 base, and 6 bases stayed unmatched. Here the CDR3 DNA reads TGTGCCAGCAGTCCCCCTCTAGCGGGGGGCACAGATACGCAGTATTTT. It encodes CASSPPLAGGTDTQYF.

The J gene is TRBJ2-7, the V gene TRBV29-1; TRBD1 agrees at 7 bases. Germline CDR1 reads SQVTM; CDR2 reads ANQGSEA. The CDR3 covers 13 residues. Losses at the gene ends were 2 bases for V and 2 bases for J; bases not matched to a gene: 3. CDR3 amino acids: CSVEKQGPYEQYF. The CDR3 DNA follows: TGCAGCGTTGAAAAACAGGGGCCCTACGAGCAGTACTTC.

The V gene is TRBV30, the J gene TRBJ1-5, with 8 bases that match TRBD1. Trimming took 2 bases from V and 6 from J; bases not matched to a gene: 0. CDR3 length: 12 amino acids. Germline-derived CDR1 and CDR2 are GTSNPN and SVGIG (reference sequence). The chain's CDR3 is CAWSTGGQPQHF. DNA of the CDR3: TGTGCCTGGAGTACAGGGGGTCAGCCCCAGCATTTT.

This chain links TRBV4-1 with TRBJ2-1; D is perhaps TRBD2 (6 bases). CDR3 length: 17 residues. With 0 bases removed from V and 2 bases from J, the gap between germline ends came to 14 bases. The germline CDR1 and CDR2 sequences are MGHRA and YSYEKL. The CDR3: CASSQDSTGAAYNEQFF. CDR3 nucleotides: TGCGCCAGCAGCCAAGATTCAACGGGAGCTGCCTACAATGAGCAGTTCTTC.

The chain is built from TRBV7-2 and TRBJ2-7, with 10 positions matching TRBD1. V trimming: 5 bases; J trimming: 3 bases; junction bases outside the gene matches: 7. The CDR3 totals 15 residues. Germline V lookup: CDR1 SGHTA, CDR2 FQGNSA. CDR3 amino acids: CASSLGGQGVYEQYF. In nucleotides, the CDR3 is TGTGCCAGCAGCCTCGGTGGACAGGGGGTCTACGAGCAGTACTTC.

The gene calls are TRBV4-1 and TRBJ2-7; 12 nucleotides line up with TRBD2. The CDR3 length is 15 residues. CDR1 is MGHRA and CDR2 is YSYEKL in the germline V gene. V lost 0 bases to trimming and J lost 5 bases; unmatched junction nucleotides: 2. The CDR3 loop is CASSQERTSGDEQYF. Written as DNA, the CDR3 is TGCGCCAGCAGCCAAGAAAGGACTAGCGGGGACGAGCAGTACTTC.

V usage is TRBV16 and J usage is TRBJ1-1, with 10 bases lining up with TRBD1. The CDR3 contains 15 residues. With 3 bases clipped from V and 5 bases from J, the junction kept 6 bases outside the gene matches. Germline V gene data show CDR1 as KGHSY and CDR2 as FQNENV. Here the CDR3 reads CASSHPDRGRTEAFF. DNA of the CDR3: TGTGCCAGCAGCCACCCGGACAGGGGGAGGACTGAAGCTTTCTTT.

This clone was seen only a few times. This rearrangement joins TRBV18 to TRBJ1-2; no clear D gene. The germline CDR1 and CDR2 sequences are KGHSH and LQKENI. The CDR3 length is 12 residues. The V end lost 3 bases, the J end lost 4 bases, and 6 bases lay between the germline ends. CDR3 nucleotide sequence: TGTGCCAGCTCACCGGAGACCTATGGCTACACCTTC. This translates into CASSPETYGYTF.

This clone has a single count. The chain is built from TRBV19 and TRBJ1-5; the match to TRBD1 covers 8 bases. This CDR3 contains 14 residues. V shed 4 bases and J 8 bases; nucleotides not matched to a gene: 7. CDR1 is LNHDA and CDR2 is SQIVND in the germline V gene (reference sequence). CDR3: CASSRGQDWEPQHF. The CDR3 coding sequence is TGTGCCAGTAGTAGGGGACAGGATTGGGAGCCCCAGCATTTT.

DNA for the CDR3: TGTGCCAGCAATGGGCCGGGACAGGGTAAAGACGAGCAGTACTTC. Its translation: CASNGPGQGKDEQYF. This chain connects TRBV7-9 to TRBJ2-7, with 9 bases fitting TRBD1. The CDR3 spans 15 residues. CDR1 SEHNR and CDR2 FQNEAQ come from the germline V gene (reference sequence). Germline trimming cut 7 bases from V and 5 bases from J; bases unmatched to any gene: 12.

V gene TRBV6-6 combines with J gene TRBJ1-2, with D hard to call. Germline V gene sequence: CDR1 MNHNY, CDR2 SVGAGI (reference sequence). The CDR3 extends over 14 amino acids. Trimming removed 0 bases at V and 7 bases at J, with 12 bases between. CDR3 DNA sequence: TGTGCCAGCAGTTACTCGAGGGCAGTATCTGGCTACACCTTC. Encoded protein: CASSYSRAVSGYTF.

This clone has a handful of counts. The chain uses TRBV18 and TRBJ1-1; 7 bases align to TRBD1. The CDR3 has 14 amino acids. The V and J ends lost 3 bases and 7 bases, in that order; junction bases with no gene match: 8. Germline loops: CDR1 KGHSH, CDR2 LQKENI. Written as DNA, the CDR3 is TGTGCCAGCTCACCTCCGCGGGACAGCCGTGAAGCTTTCTTT. Protein: CASSPPRDSREAFF.

The rearrangement uses TRBV11-1 and TRBJ2-7; the match to TRBD1 covers 7 bases. Germline CDR1 is SGHAT and CDR2 is FQDESV (reference sequence). This CDR3 contains 14 residues. Trimming took 4 bases from V and 3 from J; bases not matched to a gene: 6. CDR3 residues: CASSSDRENYEQYF. CDR3 in DNA: TGTGCCAGCAGCTCAGACAGGGAGAACTACGAGCAGTACTTC.